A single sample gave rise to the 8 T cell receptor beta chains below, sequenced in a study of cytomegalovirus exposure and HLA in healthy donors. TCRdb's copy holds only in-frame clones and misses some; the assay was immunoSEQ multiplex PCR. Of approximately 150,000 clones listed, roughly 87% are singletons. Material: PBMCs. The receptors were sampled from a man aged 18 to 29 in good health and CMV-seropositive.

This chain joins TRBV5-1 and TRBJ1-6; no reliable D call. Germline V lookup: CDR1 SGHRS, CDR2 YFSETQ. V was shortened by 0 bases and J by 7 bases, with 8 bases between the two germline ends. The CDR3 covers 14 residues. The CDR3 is CASSLELSNSPLHF. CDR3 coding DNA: TGCGCCAGCAGCTTGGAGCTGTCGAATTCACCCCTCCACTTT.

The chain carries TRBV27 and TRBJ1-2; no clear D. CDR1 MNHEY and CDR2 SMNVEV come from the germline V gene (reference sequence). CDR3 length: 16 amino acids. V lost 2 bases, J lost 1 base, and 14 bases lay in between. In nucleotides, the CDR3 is TGTGCCAGCAGTTTAATTGGTAGTTTGAATAACTATGGCTACACCTTC. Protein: CASSLIGSLNNYGYTF.

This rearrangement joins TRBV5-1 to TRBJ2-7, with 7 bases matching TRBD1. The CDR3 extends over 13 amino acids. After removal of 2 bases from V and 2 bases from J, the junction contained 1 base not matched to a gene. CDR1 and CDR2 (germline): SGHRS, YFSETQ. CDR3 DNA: TGCGCCAGCAGCTTTGACAGGGCCTACGAGCAGTACTTC. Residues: CASSFDRAYEQYF.

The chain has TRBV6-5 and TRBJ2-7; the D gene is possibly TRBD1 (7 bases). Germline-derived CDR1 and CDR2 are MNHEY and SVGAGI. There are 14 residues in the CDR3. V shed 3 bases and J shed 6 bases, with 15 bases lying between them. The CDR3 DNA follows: TGTGCCAGCAGTTATGGTACAGGGGAGGCCGAGCAGTACTTC. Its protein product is CASSYGTGEAEQYF.

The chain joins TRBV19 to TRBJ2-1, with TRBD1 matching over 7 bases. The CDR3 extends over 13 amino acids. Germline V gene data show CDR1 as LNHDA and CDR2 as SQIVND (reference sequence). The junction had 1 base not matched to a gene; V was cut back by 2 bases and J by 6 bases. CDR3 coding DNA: TGTGCCAGTAGTATATACAGGGGCAATGAGCAGTTCTTC. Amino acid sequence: CASSIYRGNEQFF.

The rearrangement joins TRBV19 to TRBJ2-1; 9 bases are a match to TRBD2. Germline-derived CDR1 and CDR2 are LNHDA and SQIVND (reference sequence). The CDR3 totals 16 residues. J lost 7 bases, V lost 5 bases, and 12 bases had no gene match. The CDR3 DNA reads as TGTGCCAGTAGTCCTCCGGGACTAGCAGGGTGGAATGAGCAGTTCTTC. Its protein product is CASSPPGLAGWNEQFF. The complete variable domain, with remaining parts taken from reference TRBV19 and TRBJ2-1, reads DGGITQSPKYLFRKEGQNVTLSCEQNLNHDAMYWYRQDPGQGLRLIYYSQIVNDFQKGDIAEGYSVSREKKESFPLTVTSAQKNPTAFYLCASSPPGLAGWNEQFFGPGTRLTVL.

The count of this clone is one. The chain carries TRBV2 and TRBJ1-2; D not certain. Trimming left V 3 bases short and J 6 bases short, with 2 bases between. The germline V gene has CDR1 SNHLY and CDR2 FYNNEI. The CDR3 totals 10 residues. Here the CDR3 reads CASSDDGYTF. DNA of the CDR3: TGTGCCAGCAGTGACGATGGCTACACCTTC.

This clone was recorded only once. CDR3 in amino acids: CSASSNYGYTF. The CDR3 DNA follows: TGCAGTGCTAGCTCTAACTATGGCTACACCTTC. The V call is TRBV20-1, the J call TRBJ1-2; D is uncertain. The V end lost 3 bases, the J end lost 0 bases, and 2 bases lay between the germline ends. This CDR3 region has 11 residues. Germline loops: CDR1 DFQATT, CDR2 SNEGSKA (reference sequence).